These 18 T cell receptor beta chains share one sample of origin, sequenced in a study of a mutant IDH1 vaccine in newly diagnosed glioma. Clones were read by immunoSEQ multiplex PCR, and TCRdb kept only the in-frame ones, dropping some. This table has tens of thousands of clones, around four fifths appearing once. Time point described: baseline, week 1 (first vaccination visit). Treatment here: pre-vaccination baseline after standard-of-care therapy. The specimen comprised PBMCs, sampled from a glioma patient treated with radiotherapy, temozolomide or both. The receptors were gathered from a woman between 45 and 65 years old with glioma.

The chain is built from TRBV7-9 and TRBJ1-3; TRBD1 aligns across 11 bases. The CDR3 is made up of 16 amino acids. In germline, CDR1 is SEHNR, CDR2 FQNEAQ (reference sequence). Germline trimming cut 4 bases from V and 8 bases from J; bases unmatched to any gene: 10. The CDR3 DNA follows: TGTGCCAGCAGCTCAGGGGACAGGGGGTCCTCGGACACCATATATTTT. It codes for CASSSGDRGSSDTIYF.

This chain uses TRBV10-2 with TRBJ2-1; D is undetermined. This CDR3 contains 12 residues. Germline CDR1 WSHSY, CDR2 SAAADI. DNA for the CDR3: TGCGCTTCTACCGGGCTCTCCAATGAGCAGTTCTTC. Residues: CASTGLSNEQFF.

This chain joins TRBV10-3 and TRBJ2-5, with a tentative D call TRBD1 (5 bases). Trimming shortened V by 8 bases and J by 5 bases, and 9 bases separated the two germline ends. Germline CDR1 reads ENHRY; CDR2 reads SYGVKD. This CDR3 has 11 amino acids. CDR3 in amino acids: CAIGARETQYF. The CDR3 DNA follows: TGTGCCATCGGGGCCCGGGAGACCCAGTACTTC.

About this clone: The same CDR3 is also encoded by other DNA sequences in this sample. The chain couples TRBV10-3 to TRBJ2-3; a possible D gene is TRBD1 (5 bases). Germline V gene lookup returns CDR1 ENHRY and CDR2 SYGVKD. CDR3 length equals 14 residues. Trimming stripped 3 bases from V and 0 bases from J, with 7 bases between. CDR3: CAISEGQSTDTQYF. The CDR3 coding sequence is TGTGCCATCAGTGAAGGACAAAGCACAGATACGCAGTATTTT.

V is TRBV4-3 and J is TRBJ2-1, with D perhaps TRBD2 (6 bases). CDR1 is LGHNA and CDR2 is YSLEER in the germline V gene. The CDR3 runs to 13 residues. V was clipped by 4 bases and J by 9 bases, with 13 bases between them. The CDR3 DNA follows: TGCGCCAGCAGCCCTCGGGGGTTCGGTGAGCAGTTCTTC. Its translation: CASSPRGFGEQFF.

This chain joins TRBV5-1 and TRBJ2-7; TRBD1 aligns across 12 bases. The CDR3 spans 15 residues. V lost 5 bases and J lost 2; bases outside the gene matches: 5. The germline V gene encodes CDR1 SGHRS and CDR2 YFSETQ. CDR3 nucleotide sequence: TGCGCCAGCAGGTCCGGGACAGGGGGCGCCTACGAGCAGTACTTC. It encodes CASRSGTGGAYEQYF.

This chain uses TRBV4-1 with TRBJ1-1; D is perhaps TRBD1 (6 bases). The V and J ends lost 4 bases and 0 bases respectively, with 12 bases between them. This CDR3 spans 15 amino acids. CDR1 MGHRA and CDR2 YSYEKL come from the germline V gene. Here the CDR3 reads CASSPRGVVNTEAFF. The CDR3 DNA reads as TGCGCCAGCAGCCCCAGGGGAGTGGTGAACACTGAAGCTTTCTTT.

The chain recombines TRBV11-3 with TRBJ1-6; unclear D gene. The ends were cut back, 4 bases at V and 0 bases at J, with 19 bases in the middle. This CDR3 has 19 residues. Per germline, CDR1 SGHNT and CDR2 YENEEA. The CDR3 nucleotides are TGTGCCAGCAGCTCGTACACAGTGGCCGAGGGCTCCTATAATTCACCCCTCCACTTT. Protein: CASSSYTVAEGSYNSPLHF.

The chain links TRBV10-1 to TRBJ2-3; no definite D call. Germline CDR1 reads WNHNN; CDR2 reads SYGVQD (reference sequence). V was trimmed by 6 bases and J by 1 base, leaving 8 bases between them. The CDR3 is 13 residues long. The CDR3 DNA reads TGCGCCAGCAGCCTACTCGGCACAGATACGCAGTATTTT. Translation gives CASSLLGTDTQYF.

This clone was detected only a few times. The chain joins TRBV30 to TRBJ2-2, with D tentatively TRBD1 (6 bases). Germline CDR1 is GTSNPN and CDR2 is SVGIG (reference sequence). This CDR3 is 12 amino acids long. Trimming cost V 2 bases and J 7 bases, with 8 bases left between them. The DNA for the CDR3 is TGTGCCTGGAGTCTGACAGGCGGGGAGCTGTTTTTT. Translated: CAWSLTGGELFF.

The rearrangement uses TRBV27 and TRBJ2-3; 15 bases fit TRBD2. Germline CDR1 is MNHEY and CDR2 is SMNVEV (reference sequence). The CDR3 is 16 residues long. J gave up 4 bases and V 3 bases, and 2 bases lay outside the gene matches. In DNA, the CDR3 is TGTGCCAGCAGTTTTTGGACTAGCGGGGGGGCAGATACGCAGTATTTT. Its translation is CASSFWTSGGADTQYF.

J is TRBJ1-1 and V is TRBV5-6, with a possible D match to TRBD1 (6 bases). CDR1 SGHDT and CDR2 YYEEEE come from the germline V gene. This CDR3 is built from 18 residues. Trimming stripped 0 bases from V and 0 bases from J, with 18 bases between. CDR3 sequence reads: CASSLGEEGGRMNTEAFF. The DNA for the CDR3 is TGTGCCAGCAGCTTGGGGGAGGAAGGGGGACGGATGAACACTGAAGCTTTCTTT.

V usage is TRBV15 and J usage is TRBJ2-7; 7 bases agree with TRBD2. This CDR3 is 17 amino acids long. CDR1 is LNHNV, CDR2 YYDKDF, per germline (reference sequence). V was pared by 1 base and J by 0 bases, with 9 bases of the junction left unmatched. The CDR3 coding sequence is TGTGCCACCAGCAGAGCGGGAGGCAGCCGCAGCTCCTACGAGCAGTACTTC. This codes for CATSRAGGSRSSYEQYF.

V gene TRBV5-4 combines with J gene TRBJ2-7; D perhaps matches TRBD1 (6 bases). The CDR3 contains 13 residues. CDR1 and CDR2 (germline): SGHNT, YYREEE (reference sequence). V gave up 4 bases and J gave up 7 bases, with 15 bases separating them. CDR3 sequence reads: CASSGDIPSEQYF. The CDR3 DNA follows: TGTGCCAGCAGCGGGGACATTCCTAGTGAGCAGTACTTC.

V gene TRBV29-1 combines with J gene TRBJ2-7; D possibly corresponds to TRBD2 (5 bases). The V and J ends lost 7 bases and 4 bases respectively, with 23 bases between them. The germline V gene encodes CDR1 SQVTM and CDR2 ANQGSEA. The CDR3 covers 15 residues. CDR3 nucleotide sequence: TGCAGCGCCCAAGCGGTAAGGCAGACCACGTACGAGCAGTACTTC. This translates into CSAQAVRQTTYEQYF.

The chain recombines TRBV4-1 with TRBJ2-7; 10 bases align to TRBD2. The CDR3 is 15 residues long. Trimming cost V 1 base and J 7 bases; bases outside gene matches: 7. Per germline, CDR1 MGHRA and CDR2 YSYEKL. The CDR3 sequence: CASSQASGGAWEQYF. Here the CDR3 DNA reads TGCGCCAGCAGCCAAGCCAGCGGGGGGGCATGGGAGCAGTACTTC.

The rearrangement uses TRBV11-2 and TRBJ1-2, with 9 positions matching TRBD1. V lost 4 bases to trimming and J lost 6 bases; unmatched junction nucleotides: 18. There are 18 residues in the CDR3. The germline V gene has CDR1 SGHAT and CDR2 FQNNGV. The CDR3 loop is CASSYLRDRVFNPNGYTF. The CDR3 nucleotides read TGTGCCAGCAGCTATCTCCGGGACAGGGTCTTCAACCCTAATGGCTACACCTTC.

This clone was recorded only once. The CDR3 sequence is CASSPGTALGGYTF. CDR3 DNA sequence: TGTGCCAGCAGCCCTGGGACAGCCCTCGGAGGCTACACCTTC. V gene TRBV5-4 combines with J gene TRBJ1-2; 7 bases are a match to TRBD1. V trimming: 4 bases; J trimming: 8 bases; junction bases outside the gene matches: 11. The germline gives CDR1 SGHNT, CDR2 YYREEE (reference sequence). The CDR3 extends over 14 amino acids.